This TCR beta chain came from a study of OX40 agonist ivuxolimab in advanced cancers. At the level of the study: Those treated in dose escalation had hepatocellular carcinoma, melanoma, renal cell cancer or head and neck cancer. Study conclusions and caveats: At 0.1 to 3.0 mg/kg, clonal expansion of CD4+ and CD8+ blood T cells had occurred by week 6.

On cycle 4 day 1 and cycle 7 day 1, as well as at baseline, blood was sampled. CDR1 SNHLY and CDR2 FYNNEI come from the germline V gene. V lost 8 bases and J 13 bases, leaving 18 bases between the germline ends. The CDR3 loop spans 13 amino acids. Remarks on this clone: What it recognizes is unknown.

TCRdb's table, derived via immunoSEQ multiplex PCR, lists solely in-frame clones and lacks some. The table lists some 20,000 clones, roughly four fifths of them singletons, with 14% in the top ten. Here the sequenced sample was CD4+ or CD8+ T cells sorted from blood, taken in a trial of the OX40 agonist ivuxolimab. This chain joins TRBV2 and TRBJ1-6; no definite D call. The TCR sequence derives from an adult with an advanced solid tumor such as melanoma, head and neck, liver or kidney cancer. CDR3 DNA: TGTGCCAGCGGGCGAAGTCCTGAAATTCCCCTCCACTTT. Protein: CASGRSPEIPLHF.